This T cell receptor beta chain was recorded in a study of blood T cell repertoires in COVID-19. V gave up 6 bases and J gave up 6 bases; unmatched junction bases: 10. CDR3 length: 15 residues. Germline V lookup: CDR1 MDHEN, CDR2 SYDVKM. Authors' processing steps: The authors estimated nucleated cell counts from reference gene primer amplification. Generated by immunoSEQ multiplex PCR, the TCRdb table keeps only in-frame clones and is missing some. V and J calls plus clone size are reproduced from that table; the DNA served to infer D and trimming. Among 220,000 or so clones listed, 80% to 90% were seen once.

The clonotype comes from a middle-aged man who had recovered from COVID-19. Sample: peripheral blood. The gene calls are TRBV28 and TRBJ1-5, with 8 bases aligning to TRBD1. CDR3 residues: CASRDGQGAFQPQHF. CDR3 DNA sequence: TGTGCCAGCAGAGACGGACAGGGAGCCTTTCAGCCCCAGCATTTT.